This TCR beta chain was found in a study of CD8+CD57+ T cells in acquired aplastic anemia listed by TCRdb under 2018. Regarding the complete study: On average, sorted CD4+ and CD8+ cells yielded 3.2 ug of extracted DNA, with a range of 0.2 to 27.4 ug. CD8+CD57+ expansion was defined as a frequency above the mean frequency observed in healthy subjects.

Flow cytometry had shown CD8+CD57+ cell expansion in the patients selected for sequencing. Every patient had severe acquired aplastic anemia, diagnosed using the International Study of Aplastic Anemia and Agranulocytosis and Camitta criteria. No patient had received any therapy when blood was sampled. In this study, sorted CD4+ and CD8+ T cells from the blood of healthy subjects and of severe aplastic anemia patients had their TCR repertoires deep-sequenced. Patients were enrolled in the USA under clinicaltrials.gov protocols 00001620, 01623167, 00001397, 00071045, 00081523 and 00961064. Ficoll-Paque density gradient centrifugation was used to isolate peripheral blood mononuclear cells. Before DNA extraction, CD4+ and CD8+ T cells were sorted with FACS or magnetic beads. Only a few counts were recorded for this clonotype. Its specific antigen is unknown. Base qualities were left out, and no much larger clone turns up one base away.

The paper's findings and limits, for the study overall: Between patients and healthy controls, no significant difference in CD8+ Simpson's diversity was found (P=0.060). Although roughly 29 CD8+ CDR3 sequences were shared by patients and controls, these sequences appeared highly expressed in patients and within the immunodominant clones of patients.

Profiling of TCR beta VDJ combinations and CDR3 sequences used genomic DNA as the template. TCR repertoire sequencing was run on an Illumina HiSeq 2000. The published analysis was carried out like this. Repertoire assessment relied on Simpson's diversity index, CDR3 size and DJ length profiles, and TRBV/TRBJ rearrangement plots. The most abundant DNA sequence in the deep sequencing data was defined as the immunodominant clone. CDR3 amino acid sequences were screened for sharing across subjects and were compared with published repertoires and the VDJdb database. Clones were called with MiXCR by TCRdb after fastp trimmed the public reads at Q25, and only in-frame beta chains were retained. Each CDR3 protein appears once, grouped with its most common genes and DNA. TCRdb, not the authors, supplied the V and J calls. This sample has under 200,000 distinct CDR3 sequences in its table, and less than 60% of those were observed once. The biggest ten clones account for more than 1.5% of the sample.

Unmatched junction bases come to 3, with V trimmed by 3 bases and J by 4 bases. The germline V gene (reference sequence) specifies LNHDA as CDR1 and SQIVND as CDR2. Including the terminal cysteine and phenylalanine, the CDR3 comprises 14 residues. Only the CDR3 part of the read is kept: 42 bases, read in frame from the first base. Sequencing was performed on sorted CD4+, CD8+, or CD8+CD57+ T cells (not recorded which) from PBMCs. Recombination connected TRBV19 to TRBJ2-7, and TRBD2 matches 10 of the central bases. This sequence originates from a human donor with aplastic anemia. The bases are TGTGCCAGTAGTATTGGTAGCGGGGGGTACGAGCAGTACTTC. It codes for CASSIGSGGYEQYF.